This T cell receptor beta chain was captured in a study of immune evolution from preneoplasia to lung adenocarcinoma. Study-level points and caveats: Clonality was highest in normal lung, lower in later-stage lesions apparently. Top clone frequencies peaked in normal lung, apparently declining through invasive adenocarcinoma.

Notes on this clone: The antigen is undetermined.

Patients had resection in Japan or China between about 2013 and 2018. Sequenced by immunoSEQ multiplex PCR; TCRdb stores in-frame clones only, minus some. The table shows 4,500 to 5,500 clones, with roughly 87% occurring only once. The CDR3 totals 13 residues. V was clipped by 0 bases and J by 7 bases, with 7 bases between them. Germline V gene data show CDR1 as LGHNA and CDR2 as YNFKEQ. The sample taken for sequencing was FFPE invasive lung adenocarcinoma tissue. The rearrangement joins TRBV4-2 to TRBJ1-5; D remains ambiguous. The clonotype was recovered from a person aged 50-59 years with lung adenocarcinoma. The CDR3 here is CASSQDQAQPQHF. CDR3 nucleotides: TGTGCCAGCAGCCAAGATCAAGCCCAGCCCCAGCATTTT.